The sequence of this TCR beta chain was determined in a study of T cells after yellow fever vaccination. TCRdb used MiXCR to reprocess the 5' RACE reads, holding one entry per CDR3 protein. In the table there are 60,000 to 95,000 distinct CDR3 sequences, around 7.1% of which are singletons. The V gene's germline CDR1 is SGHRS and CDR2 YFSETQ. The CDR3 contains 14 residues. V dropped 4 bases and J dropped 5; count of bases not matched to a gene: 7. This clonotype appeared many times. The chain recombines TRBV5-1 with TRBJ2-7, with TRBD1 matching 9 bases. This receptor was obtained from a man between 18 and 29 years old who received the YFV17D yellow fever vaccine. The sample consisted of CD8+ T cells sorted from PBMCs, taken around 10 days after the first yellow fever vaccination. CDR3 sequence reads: CASSPGTGIHEQYF. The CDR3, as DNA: TGCGCCAGCAGCCCCGGGACAGGGATCCACGAGCAGTACTTC.